Included here is one T cell receptor (beta chain) sequence, with context. Its antigen is as yet unknown. The data derive from a study of T-cell memory formation after mild COVID-19. Study-level background: Across donors, TCR clusters were largely donor specific. The study's findings and limits: Clones shrinking from day 15 to 85 showed even CD4/CD8 mixes; later expanders tilted CD4+. Of the contracting clones, CD4+ ones lay mainly in CM and EM, and CD8+ ones in EMRA.

Germline V lookup: CDR1 SGHKS, CDR2 YYEKEE (reference sequence). Trimming left V 1 base short and J 7 bases short, with 3 bases between. This CDR3 has 12 amino acids. TCRdb independently ran MiXCR on the 5' RACE reads; one entry per CDR3 protein. The table has about 390,000 distinct CDR3 sequences, roughly 20% seen once. The clonotype was recovered from an adult woman who had mild COVID-19 (a few samples of this study predate the infection). Cell type and time point are not known. V gene TRBV5-5 combines with J gene TRBJ1-6; D is ambiguous. Sequencing was performed on PBMCs or a T cell subset sorted from them (not recorded which). This CDR3 is CASSLINSPLHF. The CDR3 bases are TGTGCCAGCAGCTTGATCAATTCACCCCTCCACTTT.